This T cell receptor (beta chain) was observed in a study of T-cell memory formation after mild COVID-19. This clonotype has only a few counts. TCRdb processed the 5' RACE reads anew with MiXCR; each CDR3 protein has one entry. Among just over 350,000 distinct CDR3 sequences listed, about 15% were seen once. The source is a man younger than 35 who had mild COVID-19 (a few samples of this study predate the infection). Cell type and time point are not known. Material for sequencing was PBMCs or a T cell subset sorted from them (not recorded which).

The CDR3 nucleotides are TGTGCCAGCAGTTACTCGCACCCCGGACGCCAGCAGTTCTTC. Its translation: CASSYSHPGRQQFF. J is TRBJ2-1 and V is TRBV6-5; no firm D call. Germline assignment: CDR1 MNHEY and CDR2 SVGAGI. V lost 0 bases, J lost 11 bases, and 14 bases lay in between. This CDR3 has 14 amino acids.